This section outlines one TCR beta chain sequence together with its context. Its antigen remains undetermined. No clone much larger than this one lies a single base away; base qualities are absent. This entry comes from a study of cytomegalovirus exposure and HLA in healthy donors listed by TCRdb under 2017. A note on the overall study: According to an earlier analysis of a few hundred of the donors, roughly 180 million T cells yielded 90 million to 130 million unique TCR beta sequences and approximately 300 Gb of sequence data. Roughly 300 gigabases of sequencing data and approximately 85 million unique TCR sequences were included in an early release covering about 620 HLA-typed donors. Among the roughly 380 genotyped donors, approximately 81% belonged to the genetic ancestry cluster associated with self-reported Caucasian donors. The study aimed to test whether signatures of past pathogen exposure could be identified by cataloging public T cell receptors. The study used immunosequencing to profile the T cell repertoires of 670 or so subjects and linked those repertoires to cytomegalovirus serostatus. Besides the first cohort of 666 subjects, a separate validation cohort made up of around 120 different subjects was used. To predict cytomegalovirus infection status, the study combined high-throughput TCR immunosequencing, statistical association of individual TCRs with disease status, and machine learning. To study patterns of TCR occurrence, a later analysis re-analyzed previously published TCR beta repertoires from around 670 donors and added high-resolution HLA genotyping. Rather than drawing on any new phenotypic data, the later analysis identified candidate immune exposures from TCR beta sequences and the way those sequences occurred across donors. To decide whether each TCR beta V gene segment behaved as functional or pseudogenic, an earlier analysis of 587 of the donors relied on high-throughput TCR beta sequencing. Donor age, sex, ethnicity and CMV serostatus were compiled alongside the repertoire data. In a later genetic analysis, genome-wide SNP genotypes for about 60% of the 666 donors were used, and that subset was treated as a discovery cohort. Every repertoire in the discovery cohort had been generated on one and the same sequencing platform. HLA typing included class I and class II loci at four-digit resolution. The number of typed donors differed by locus: roughly 629-640 for A, B, C, DRB1 and DQB1; 522 for DQA1; 606 for DPA1; and about 450 for DPB1. Four to six DR-DQ haplotypes were handled as single units for association and clustering, since linkage in the cohort was strong. On average, roughly 240,000 unique TCR beta nucleotide sequences were sequenced per donor among several hundred genotyped donors of the cohort, with 15% to 20% of those sequences being non-productive. The study at large found these results: This cohort had only TCR beta chains sequenced, and the lack of alpha or paired-chain data limited which features could be detected. At a false discovery rate of 0.05, a later analysis linked 16,000 or so TCR beta sequences to specific HLA alleles. The authors suggested that the approach could potentially be extended to other disease states and immunological phenotypes. Most CMV-associated TCR beta chains appeared to be HLA-restricted in a later analysis, and the HLA associations seemed to be driven largely by CMV exposure. The only immune exposure information available for the cohort was CMV serostatus. When HLA alleles, especially DR and DQ, strongly co-occurred, attributing TCR associations to individual alleles was difficult. A further reported finding was that TCR beta sequences accurately predicted the HLA-A and HLA-B alleles for most subjects in the first cohort. A later analysis reported that several top co-occurrence clusters appeared linked to parvovirus B19, influenza, CMV and Epstein-Barr virus. Correlated functional status among segregating V segments might reflect linkage disequilibrium, but an unknown experimental factor could not be ruled out. Around 16 rarely observed V segments, including chromosome 9 orphons, were excluded from the earlier analysis of about 610 of the donors because counts were too low. Sequencing depth was assumed to be roughly uniform across donors in the presence/absence analyses, though that assumption may not hold. In a later genetic analysis, a missense DCLRE1C variant was associated with V-gene and J-gene trimming of TCR beta chains, and the association was replicated in an independent cohort. In a later genetic analysis, fewer N-insertions in productive TCRs were reported among donors in an Asian-associated ancestry cluster than the roughly 640-donor mean. In a later analysis, HLA-associated TCR beta chains showed more clonal expansion and lower generation probabilities than non-associated chains that were equally common. While some public TCRs were present in many individuals, most TCR sequences turned up only very rarely across donors. A cluster of highly shared sequence variants was judged likely to represent a technical artifact of the sequencing pipeline. In vitro tests confirmed that three of the cytomegalovirus-associated TCR beta chains recognize cytomegalovirus antigens. Because some donors lacked HLA typing at each locus, the association tests relied only on the typed subset. In an earlier analysis of around 600 of the donors, most TCR beta V segments were observed in productive rearrangements about 87% or about 30% of the time, broadly matching IMGT annotations. Cytomegalovirus status was reported to be diagnosed by the classifier with high specificity and sensitivity in both the original and validation cohorts. In the study, around 150 TCR beta chains were listed as associated with cytomegalovirus. A later analysis found that TCR association rates varied across HLA loci, with DRB1 alleles showing the most associated TCRs and HLA-C alleles the fewest.

Receptor amplification or capture employed the immunoSEQ multiplex PCR assay. The multiplex PCR relied on a mix of 60 forward primers for TCR Vbeta segments and 13 reverse primers for TCR Jbeta segments. The CDR3 region of rearranged TCR beta genes was amplified from genomic DNA by a multiplex PCR assay. The amplified TCR beta libraries were sequenced on the Illumina HiSeq System as 87-base-pair reads. On the authors' methods: A later analysis tallied tens of millions of unique TCR beta chains across the approximately 670 repertoires, and 10 million to 11 million of those chains were shared by two or more donors. Raw reads were error-corrected and collapsed into unique sequences by a nearest-neighbor algorithm in which closely related sequences were merged to remove PCR and sequencing errors. To assign V, D and J gene segments, CDR3 sequences were aligned to IMGT reference sequences. Each retained sequence needed at least a six-nucleotide match to both a V gene segment and a J gene segment. Rearrangements were classified as productive when the CDR3 lacked stop codons and remained in frame with V and J, and all other rearrangements were classified as non-productive. Following IMGT convention, CDR3 was defined as the stretch from the second conserved V-encoded cysteine to the conserved J-encoded phenylalanine. The earlier analysis of about 560 of the donors excluded any sequence lacking an unambiguous match to a single V gene segment. An earlier analysis of fewer than 750 of the donors classified V segments as functional when productive rearrangements were above 56.7% and as segregating when the standard deviation between donors was above 5%. A statistical classification framework was built to diagnose cytomegalovirus status from the catalog of TCR beta chain sequences. A later analysis assigned V and J genes by comparing TCR nucleotide sequences with IMGT/GENE-DB human TR gene sequences. The TCRdist pipeline was used in a later analysis to assign CDR3 sequences and most-parsimonious VDJ recombination scenarios. In a later analysis, each TCR beta chain was defined by its CDR3 amino acid sequence together with its V-gene family, and reads without a unique V-gene family were excluded. As a way to deal with suspected cross-contamination and a sequencing artifact, a later analysis dropped roughly 620 nucleotide sequences that were highly shared and had low generation probability. For each public chain, a later analysis derived a clonal expansion index from normalized ranks of inferred template counts within each repertoire. In a later analysis, generation probabilities were computed with a VDJ recombination model fitted to out-of-frame rearrangements, and the resulting probabilities were checked against IGoR. In a later analysis, hypergeometric tests were used to score TCR-TCR, TCR-HLA and TCR-CMV co-occurrence, with a repertoire-size bias correction applied to TCR pairs. In a later analysis, false discovery rates were estimated by permuting HLA or CMV assignments 20 times. A later analysis grouped co-occurring TCRs with DBSCAN, adding TCRdist sequence similarity when clustering within HLA-allele-positive subsets. Repertoires with fewer than 30,000 or more than 120,000 public chains, plus five repertoires with anomalous nucleotide sharing, were excluded from co-occurrence clustering. TCRdb provides this immuneACCESS table in a form limited to in-frame rearrangements. Some clones are lacking; in checked studies, under half of them reflect an unresolved V gene, and why the rest are absent is not known. V, J and clone size are taken as reported in that table, and D and trimming were inferred from the DNA itself. In this sample the table shows 130,000 to 150,000 clones, 60% to 85% of which occur a single time. The top ten constitute roughly 3% of the sample.

The cohort comprised around 690 healthy bone marrow donors. At the time of sampling, all cohort members were nominally healthy, though unrecorded immune exposures were likely present. The donor tested CMV seronegative, placing the donor among the 300 to 400 seronegative members of the cohort. A peripheral blood sample was collected from each donor, and TCR beta sequencing was performed on peripheral blood mononuclear cells. The Qiagen DNeasy Blood Extraction Kit was used to extract genomic DNA from the blood cell samples. The sequence derives from a male donor in good health and CMV-seronegative. Sequences were obtained from PBMCs.

The CDR3 loop reads CASSARTGDTGELFF. In nucleotide form, the sequence is TGTGCCAGCAGTGCACGGACAGGGGACACCGGGGAGCTGTTTTTT. Recombination connected TRBV2 to TRBJ2-2, with TRBD1 matching 9 junction bases. The germline V gene encodes CDR1 SNHLY and CDR2 FYNNEI. V is cut back by 4 bases and J by 3 bases, with 3 bases in the junction unmatched. Taken from cysteine to phenylalanine, the CDR3 has 15 residues. The kept DNA is CDR3 alone, 45 bases in frame from the first base.